This section outlines one T cell receptor beta chain sequence together with its context. Its specificity is unknown. Data came from immunoSEQ multiplex PCR; TCRdb stores just in-frame clones and leaves some out. The data show about 270,000 clones, about 94% seen once. The analysis combined second doses at about 4 or about 12 weeks. These data come from a study of T cell responses to AZD1222 COVID-19 vaccine. General study findings and limits: Most donors were white British, females outnumbered males, and clonal diversity was possibly underestimated. Spike was spanned by vaccine-associated CD4 TCRs, with dominance at 160-218 and 743-854. Spike-specific TCR breadth and depth went up after people got two AZD1222 doses.

The CDR3 length is 11 residues. V was pared by 3 bases and J by 7 bases, with 5 bases between. The germline CDR1 and CDR2 sequences are SGHDT and YYEEEE. The chain has TRBV5-6 and TRBJ2-1; D is undetermined. The TCR originated in an adult who received the AZD1222 COVID-19 vaccine. Material: peripheral blood, obtained 28 days after the second AZD1222 dose. The CDR3: CASSSINEQFF. The CDR3 nucleotides read TGTGCCAGCAGCTCAATAAATGAGCAGTTCTTC.